The 7 T cell receptor beta chains in this list originate from one sample, sequenced in a study of molecular identifiers for immune sequencing clone quantification. TCRdb reprocessed the PCR reads via MiXCR and lists one record per CDR3 protein. This table has 250,000 to 350,000 distinct CDR3 sequences, 20% to 25% appearing once. Sequencing was done on a sample of naive CD8+ T cells from blood, with Jurkat cell RNA spiked in. Regarding subset: FACS-sorted CD8+CD4-CCR7+CD45RA+ naive T cells. Receptor source: a human donor in good health. Some libraries in this study had Jurkat cell RNA spiked in.

This rearrangement joins TRBV30 to TRBJ2-3; D gene uncertain. The germline V gene encodes CDR1 GTSNPN and CDR2 SVGIG (reference sequence). V was cut by 2 bases and J by 4 bases, with 13 bases left in between. The CDR3 spans 14 residues. The CDR3 reads CAWSYGSRPDTQYF. CDR3 in DNA: TGTGCCTGGAGTTATGGCAGCCGGCCAGATACGCAGTATTTT.

This clonotype was seen many times. This chain links TRBV2 with TRBJ2-1; D is possibly TRBD1 (6 bases). The germline V gene has CDR1 SNHLY and CDR2 FYNNEI. Trimming pared 5 bases from V and 0 bases from J, leaving 14 bases between. The CDR3 is made up of 16 amino acids. CDR3 region: CASSPPTGRSYNEQFF. DNA of the CDR3: TGTGCCAGCAGTCCCCCGACAGGACGCTCCTACAATGAGCAGTTCTTC.

This chain connects TRBV7-9 to TRBJ2-7, with 8 bases aligning to TRBD1. The CDR3 runs to 13 residues. Per the germline V gene, CDR1 is SEHNR and CDR2 is FQNEAQ (reference sequence). J was trimmed by 2 bases and V by 10 bases; bases with no gene match: 7. The CDR3 reads CATTTGGPYEQYF. The CDR3 DNA reads as TGTGCCACTACTACAGGGGGACCCTACGAGCAGTACTTC.

This clonotype has more than one count but fewer than ten. This chain connects TRBV27 to TRBJ2-5; 10 nucleotides align to TRBD1. Trimming took 6 bases from V and 4 from J; bases not matched to a gene: 11. This CDR3 is built from 16 residues. Germline loops: CDR1 MNHEY, CDR2 SMNVEV (reference sequence). CDR3 region: CASSQRTGGVVETQYF. The CDR3 coding sequence is TGTGCCAGCAGCCAGCGGACAGGGGGGGTTGTAGAGACCCAGTACTTC.

Note on this clonotype: A much larger clonotype is one base distant, so this may be a read error. The CDR3 ends on some other residue instead of the conserved phenylalanine or tryptophan, so this is likely a read error. The chain uses TRBV30 and TRBJ2-3; D is uncertain. CDR3 length: 14 residues. Germline V CDR1 and CDR2: GTSNPN, SVGIG (reference sequence). V was trimmed by 4 bases and J by 2 bases, leaving 13 bases between them. CDR3 sequence: CAWTQQISTDTQYL. For the CDR3, the DNA is TGTGCCTGGACCCAACAGATATCCACAGATACGCAGTATCTT.

This clonotype was detected ten times or more. The rearrangement links TRBV5-6 to TRBJ1-1; 8 nucleotides line up with TRBD1. The CDR3 runs 14 residues. The germline CDR1 and CDR2 sequences are SGHDT and YYEEEE. V lost 1 base, J lost 4 bases, and 3 bases stayed unmatched. The CDR3 sequence: CASSLTTGVTEAFF. DNA of the CDR3: TGTGCCAGCAGCTTGACGACAGGGGTCACTGAAGCTTTCTTT.

As concerns this clonotype: A much larger clone differs from this one at a single base, so this may be a read error. J is TRBJ2-3 and V is TRBV2; TRBD2 is a possible D gene (5 bases). Per germline, CDR1 SNHLY and CDR2 FYNNEI. The CDR3 contains 13 residues. The CDR3 nucleotides read TGTGTCAGCAACGGACTCCACACAGATACGCAGTATTTT. It encodes CVSNGLHTDTQYF.